These 3 T cell receptor beta chains share one sample of origin, sequenced in a study of technical replicates of blood from four donors. Measured with immunoSEQ multiplex PCR; TCRdb has only the in-frame clones, and not every one. This sample yields 60,000 to 70,000 clones, of which about 98% are seen a single time; under 0.2% belongs to the top ten. Sequencing input: T cells isolated from PBMCs. These receptors came from a human donor in good health.

This clone showed up just once. V usage is TRBV4-1 and J usage is TRBJ2-3; no clear D gene. The CDR3 is 16 residues long. Germline values: CDR1 MGHRA, CDR2 YSYEKL. Deletions cut 0 bases from V and 1 base from J, with 11 bases between. CDR3 protein: CASSQEEQVRTDTQYF. The CDR3 bases are TGCGCCAGCAGCCAAGAAGAGCAGGTCCGCACAGATACGCAGTATTTT.

The V call is TRBV7-9, the J call TRBJ1-1; possible D gene TRBD1, 5 bases. The V end was cut by 8 bases, the J end by 0 bases, with 13 bases between. Germline V gives CDR1 SEHNR, CDR2 FQNEAQ (reference sequence). This CDR3 region has 14 residues. As DNA, the CDR3 is TGTGCCAGCCTCGACGGGGGGGTGAACACTGAAGCTTTCTTT. The encoded protein is CASLDGGVNTEAFF. Looking up the rest from reference TRBV7-9 and TRBJ1-1 gives the full variable domain: DTGVSQNPRHKITKRGQNVTFRCDPISEHNRLYWYRQTLGQGPEFLTYFQNEAQLEKSRLLSDRFSAERPKGSFSTLEIQRTEQGDSAMYLCASLDGGVNTEAFFGQGTRLTVV.

Only one count was recorded for this clone. The chain couples TRBV6-5 to TRBJ1-1; maybe TRBD1 (5 bases). The CDR3 totals 16 residues. The ends were cut back, 0 bases at V and 3 bases at J, with 14 bases in the middle. The germline V gene encodes CDR1 MNHEY and CDR2 SVGAGI. This CDR3 reads CASSYSLGGFDTEAFF. The CDR3 nucleotides are TGTGCCAGCAGTTACTCTCTTGGGGGGTTTGACACTGAAGCTTTCTTT.